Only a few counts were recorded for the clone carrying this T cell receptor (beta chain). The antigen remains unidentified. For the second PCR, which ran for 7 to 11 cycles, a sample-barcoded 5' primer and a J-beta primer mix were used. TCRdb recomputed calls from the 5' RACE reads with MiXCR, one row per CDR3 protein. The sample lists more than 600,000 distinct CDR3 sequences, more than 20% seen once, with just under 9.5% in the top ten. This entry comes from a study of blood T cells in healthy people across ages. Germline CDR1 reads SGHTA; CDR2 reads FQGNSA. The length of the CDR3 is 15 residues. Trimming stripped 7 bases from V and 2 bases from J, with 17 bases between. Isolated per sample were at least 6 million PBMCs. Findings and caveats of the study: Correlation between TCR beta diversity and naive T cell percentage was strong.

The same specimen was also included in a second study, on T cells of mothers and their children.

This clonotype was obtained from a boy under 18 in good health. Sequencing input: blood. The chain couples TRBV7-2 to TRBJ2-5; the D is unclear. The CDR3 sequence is CASTRSKAVQETQYF. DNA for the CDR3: TGTGCCAGCACCCGTTCTAAGGCGGTACAAGAGACCCAGTACTTC.